Each of the 13 T cell receptor beta chains below was sequenced from the same sample in a study of blood T cell repertoires in COVID-19. Produced via immunoSEQ multiplex PCR; TCRdb's table is partial and in-frame only. The sample lists around 250,000 clones, 70% to 85% seen once, with 1.5% to 2% in the top ten. The sample taken for sequencing was peripheral blood. The receptors were gathered from a woman of 80 years or more with acute or convalescent COVID-19.

The chain is built from TRBV18 and TRBJ1-3; TRBD1 might be the D (6 bases). Germline lookup yields CDR1 KGHSH and CDR2 LQKENI. The V and J ends lost 4 bases and 0 bases respectively, with 10 bases between them. This CDR3 is built from 15 residues. CDR3 sequence reads: CASSQDSSSGNTIYF. The CDR3 coding sequence is TGTGCCAGCTCACAGGACAGCAGCTCTGGAAACACCATATATTTT.

DNA for the CDR3: TGTGCCAGCAGCTTCGGGACAGGGGGCGCCAATCAGCCCCAGCATTTT. It yields the protein CASSFGTGGANQPQHF. The chain recombines TRBV7-2 with TRBJ1-5; 12 nucleotides line up with TRBD1. Germline V gene data show CDR1 as SGHTA and CDR2 as FQGNSA. Trimming took 3 bases from V and 3 from J; bases not matched to a gene: 3. The CDR3 is made up of 16 amino acids.

The chain has TRBV7-2 and TRBJ2-3; 8 bases are a match to TRBD1. V was pared by 2 bases and J by 6 bases, with 10 bases of the junction left unmatched. The CDR3 runs to 16 residues. Germline assignment: CDR1 SGHTA and CDR2 FQGNSA. The CDR3 here is CASSLLAQGAVDTQYF. CDR3 sequence (DNA): TGTGCCAGCAGCTTATTAGCCCAGGGGGCGGTGGATACGCAGTATTTT.

The chain recombines TRBV10-3 with TRBJ1-2, with a possible D match to TRBD1 (5 bases). V shed 3 bases and J shed 4 bases, with 15 bases lying between them. Germline V gene lookup returns CDR1 ENHRY and CDR2 SYGVKD. This CDR3 comprises 15 residues. CDR3 sequence (DNA): TGTGCCATCAGTGAAGGGCAGGGATCTTCCTATGGCTACACCTTC. Amino acid sequence: CAISEGQGSSYGYTF.

J is TRBJ2-1 and V is TRBV5-5, with a weak D call TRBD2 (6 bases). Per germline, CDR1 SGHKS and CDR2 YYEKEE (reference sequence). Trimming took off 3 bases at V and 0 bases at J, with 7 bases between the two ends. This CDR3 has 14 residues. DNA for the CDR3: TGTGCCAGCAGCTGGGGGGACTCCTACAATGAGCAGTTCTTC. As protein: CASSWGDSYNEQFF.

The chain combines TRBV2 with TRBJ1-5; maybe TRBD1 (5 bases). CDR3 length equals 15 residues. CDR1 SNHLY and CDR2 FYNNEI come from the germline V gene. V gave up 3 bases and J gave up 4 bases, with 13 bases separating them. DNA for the CDR3: TGTGCCAGCAGTGATTCGGGTCAGGGAAATCAGCCCCAGCATTTT. The encoded protein is CASSDSGQGNQPQHF.

The chain uses TRBV5-1 and TRBJ2-2, with 7 bases fitting TRBD1. V trimming: 1 base; J trimming: 0 bases; junction bases outside the gene matches: 3. Germline lookup yields CDR1 SGHRS and CDR2 YFSETQ. The CDR3 has 16 residues. The DNA for the CDR3 is TGCGCCAGCAGCTTGAGGGGACAGTCGAACACCGGGGAGCTGTTTTTT. It specifies CASSLRGQSNTGELFF.

V and J are TRBV12-2 and TRBJ1-5; the table's D call of TRBD1 was not tested on the DNA. TRBV12-2 is assigned pseudogene status. This CDR3 is built from 18 residues. The DNA for the CDR3 is TGTGCAAGTCGCTTAGTGGAACAGGCCCCGAGTGGCAATCAGCCCCAGCATTTT. It yields the protein CASRLVEQAPSGNQPQHF.

This rearrangement joins TRBV7-2 to TRBJ1-5, with 7 bases matching TRBD1. There are 16 residues in the CDR3. Germline values: CDR1 SGHTA, CDR2 FQGNSA. After removal of 5 bases from V and 3 bases from J, the junction contained 10 bases not matched to a gene. CDR3 in DNA: TGTGCCAGCAGCCCACAGGGGCCCCTCGTCAATCAGCCCCAGCATTTT. Its protein product is CASSPQGPLVNQPQHF.

This sequence joins TRBV18 and TRBJ2-7, with 7 nucleotides matching TRBD2. The CDR3 has 15 residues. Trimming removed 0 bases from V and 3 bases from J; junction bases left unmatched: 5. Germline-derived CDR1 and CDR2 are KGHSH and LQKENI. CDR3 loop: CASSPPSGGFYEQYF. In DNA, the CDR3 is TGTGCCAGCTCACCACCGTCGGGAGGATTCTACGAGCAGTACTTC.

The V call is TRBV29-1, the J call TRBJ1-5; 7 nucleotides match TRBD1. V shed 4 bases, J shed 5 bases, and the junction held 11 bases outside the gene matches. The CDR3 has 15 residues. Per the germline V gene, CDR1 is SQVTM and CDR2 is ANQGSEA. CDR3 nucleotides: TGCAGCGTTGTGTCGGGCAGGGGGGCGTATCAGCCCCAGCATTTT. It encodes CSVVSGRGAYQPQHF.

This chain connects TRBV5-4 to TRBJ1-4; D remains unclear. V lost 4 bases, J lost 0 bases, and 7 bases lay in between. The CDR3 is 14 residues long. The germline CDR1 and CDR2 sequences are SGHNT and YYREEE (reference sequence). In nucleotides, the CDR3 is TGTGCCAGCAGCGCAGATGCAACTAATGAAAAACTGTTTTTT. It encodes CASSADATNEKLFF.

The V gene is TRBV7-2, the J gene TRBJ2-7; TRBD2 is a possible D gene (7 bases). The V end was cut by 5 bases, the J end by 5 bases, with 22 bases between. Germline loops: CDR1 SGHTA, CDR2 FQGNSA. This CDR3 has 16 amino acids. The CDR3 loop reads CASSLSLGGGHNEQYF. CDR3 nucleotide sequence: TGTGCCAGCAGCCTATCTCTTGGGGGGGGCCACAACGAGCAGTACTTC.